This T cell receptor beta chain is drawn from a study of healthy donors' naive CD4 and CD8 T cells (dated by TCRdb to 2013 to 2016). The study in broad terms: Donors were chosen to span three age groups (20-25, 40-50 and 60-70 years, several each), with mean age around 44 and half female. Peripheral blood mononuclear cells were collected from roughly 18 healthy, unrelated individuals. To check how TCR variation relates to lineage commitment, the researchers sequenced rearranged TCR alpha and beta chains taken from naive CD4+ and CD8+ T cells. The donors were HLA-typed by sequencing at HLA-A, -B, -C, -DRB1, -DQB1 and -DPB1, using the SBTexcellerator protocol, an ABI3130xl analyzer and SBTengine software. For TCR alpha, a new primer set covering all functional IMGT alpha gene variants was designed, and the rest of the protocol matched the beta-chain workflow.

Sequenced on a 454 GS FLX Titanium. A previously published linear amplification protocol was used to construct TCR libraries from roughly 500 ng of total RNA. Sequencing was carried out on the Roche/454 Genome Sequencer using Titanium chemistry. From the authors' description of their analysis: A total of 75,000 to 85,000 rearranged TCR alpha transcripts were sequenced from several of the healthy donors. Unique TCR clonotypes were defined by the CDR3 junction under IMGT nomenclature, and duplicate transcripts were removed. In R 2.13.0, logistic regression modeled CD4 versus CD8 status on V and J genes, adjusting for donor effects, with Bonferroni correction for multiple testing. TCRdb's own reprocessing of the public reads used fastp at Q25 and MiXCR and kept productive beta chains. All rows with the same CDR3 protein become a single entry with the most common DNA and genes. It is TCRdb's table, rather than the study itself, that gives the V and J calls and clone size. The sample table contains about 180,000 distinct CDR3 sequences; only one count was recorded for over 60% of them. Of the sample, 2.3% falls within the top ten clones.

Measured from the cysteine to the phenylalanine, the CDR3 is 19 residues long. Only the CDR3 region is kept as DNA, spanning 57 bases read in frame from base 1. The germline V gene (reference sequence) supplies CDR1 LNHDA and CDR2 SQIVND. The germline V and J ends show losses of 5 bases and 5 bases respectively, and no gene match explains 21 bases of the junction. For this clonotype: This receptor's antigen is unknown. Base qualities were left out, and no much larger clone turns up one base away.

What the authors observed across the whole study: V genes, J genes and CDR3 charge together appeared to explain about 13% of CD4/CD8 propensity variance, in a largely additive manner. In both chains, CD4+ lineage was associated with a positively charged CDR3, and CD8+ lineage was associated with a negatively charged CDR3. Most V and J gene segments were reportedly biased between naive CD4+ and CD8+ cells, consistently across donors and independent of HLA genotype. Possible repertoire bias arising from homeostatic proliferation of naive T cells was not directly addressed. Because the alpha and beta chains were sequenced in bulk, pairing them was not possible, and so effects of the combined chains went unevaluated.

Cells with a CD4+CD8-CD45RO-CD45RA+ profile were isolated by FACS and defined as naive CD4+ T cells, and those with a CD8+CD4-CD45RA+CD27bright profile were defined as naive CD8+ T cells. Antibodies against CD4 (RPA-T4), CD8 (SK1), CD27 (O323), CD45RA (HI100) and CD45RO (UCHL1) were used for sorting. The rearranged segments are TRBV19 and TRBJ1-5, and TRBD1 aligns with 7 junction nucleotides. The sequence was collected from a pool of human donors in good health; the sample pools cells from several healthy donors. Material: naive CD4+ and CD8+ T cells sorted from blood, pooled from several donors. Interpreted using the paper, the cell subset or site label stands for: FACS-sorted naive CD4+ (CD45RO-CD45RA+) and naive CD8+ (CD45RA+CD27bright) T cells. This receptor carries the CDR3 CASSAESGQVGGNHQPQHF. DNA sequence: TGTGCCAGTAGTGCCGAAAGCGGACAGGTTGGAGGGAATCATCAGCCCCAGCATTTT.